Below, 3 T cell receptor beta chains from the same sample are listed, as sequenced in a study of PD-1 blockade in classical Hodgkin lymphoma. Clones were sequenced by immunoSEQ multiplex PCR, and TCRdb holds only the in-frame ones, with some missing. The data show more than 70,000 clones, around 90% seen once. Autologous stem cell transplantation was followed by relapse in every patient, and brentuximab vedotin exposure varied. Specimen: peripheral blood mononuclear cells (PBMCs), collected before the second cycle of nivolumab. The receptors derive from a human donor with classical Hodgkin lymphoma.

CDR3 sequence (DNA): TGTGCCAGCAGTTACTGGGGAGCGGGAGCCACAGATACGCAGTATTTT. This translates into CASSYWGAGATDTQYF. The rearrangement uses TRBV6-6 and TRBJ2-3, with 8 bases fitting TRBD2. The CDR3 is made up of 16 amino acids. Trimming at V came to 1 base and at J to 2 bases, leaving 5 bases not matched to a gene. From germline, CDR1 is MNHNY and CDR2 SVGAGI (reference sequence).

This clone was counted many times. The CDR3 loop reads CASSLDWNTEAFF. CDR3 nucleotide sequence: TGTGCCAGCAGCCTTGATTGGAACACTGAAGCTTTCTTT. The chain joins TRBV2 to TRBJ1-1; D not resolved. CDR1 is SNHLY and CDR2 is FYNNEI in the germline V gene. V lost 6 bases to trimming and J lost 1 base, with 9 bases between them. The CDR3 has 13 residues.

The chain carries TRBV10-2 and TRBJ1-1; D is possibly TRBD1 (6 bases). The V gene's germline CDR1 is WSHSY and CDR2 SAAADI. The CDR3 has 13 amino acids. Between the trimmed V and J ends, which lost 7 bases and 1 base, there was a span of 10 bases. Written as DNA, the CDR3 is TGCGCCAGCAAAATGGGGGCGAACACTGAAGCTTTCTTT. As protein: CASKMGANTEAFF.